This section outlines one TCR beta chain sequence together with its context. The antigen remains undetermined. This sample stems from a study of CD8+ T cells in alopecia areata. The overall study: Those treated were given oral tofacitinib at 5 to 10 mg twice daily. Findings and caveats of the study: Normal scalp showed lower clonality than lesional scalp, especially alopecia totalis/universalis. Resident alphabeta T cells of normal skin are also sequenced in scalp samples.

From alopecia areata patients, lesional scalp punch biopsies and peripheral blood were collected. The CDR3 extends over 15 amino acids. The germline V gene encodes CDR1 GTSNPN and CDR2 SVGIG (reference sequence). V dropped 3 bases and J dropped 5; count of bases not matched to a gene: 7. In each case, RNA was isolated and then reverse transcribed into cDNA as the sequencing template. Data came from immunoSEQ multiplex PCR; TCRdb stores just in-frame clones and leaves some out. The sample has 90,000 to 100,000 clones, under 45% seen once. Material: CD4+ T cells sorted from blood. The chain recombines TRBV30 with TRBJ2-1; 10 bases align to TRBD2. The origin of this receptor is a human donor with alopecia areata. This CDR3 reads CAWRGGLAANNEQFF. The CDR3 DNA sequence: TGTGCCTGGAGGGGAGGACTAGCGGCCAACAATGAGCAGTTCTTC.